The text below deals with one TCR beta chain. This record belongs to a study of blood T cell repertoires in COVID-19. In the study's own analysis: Estimates of nucleated cell counts were drawn from the amplification of reference gene primers. The protocol was immunoSEQ multiplex PCR, while the TCRdb copy is restricted to in-frame clones and leaves out a portion. D and trimming come from the DNA, and the V and J calls and clone size come from that table. The sample holds approximately 76,000 clones; about 85% are singletons and the top ten take around 40%. This CDR3 is built from 16 residues. CDR1 is SNHLY and CDR2 is FYNNEI in the germline V gene. V shed 8 bases and J 4 bases; nucleotides not matched to a gene: 13.

The specimen was peripheral blood. This receptor was identified in a woman of 80 years or more with active or convalescent COVID-19. This chain uses TRBV2 with TRBJ2-7; 11 bases are shared with TRBD2. CDR3 sequence (DNA): TGTGCCAGCGGAACTGGTAGCGGGGGGGGTTCGTACGAGCAGTACTTC. Translated, it gives CASGTGSGGGSYEQYF.